The clone carrying this T cell receptor beta chain occurred many times. This CDR3 comprises 15 residues. Trimming shortened V by 7 bases and J by 1 base, and 15 bases separated the two germline ends. With listed TCR primers and previously described methods, bulk TCR libraries were prepared. One entry per CDR3 protein results from TCRdb running MiXCR on the PCR reads. Found here are 250,000 to 400,000 distinct CDR3 sequences, 20% to 25% of them singletons; the top ten hold approximately 0.8%. The data are from a study of molecular identifiers for immune sequencing clone quantification. The gene calls are TRBV12-3 or TRBV12-4 and TRBJ2-3; D may match TRBD1 or TRBD2 (5 bases each). Sequenced input: naive CD8+ T cells from blood, with Jurkat cell RNA spiked in. The subset is: FACS-sorted CD8+CD4-CCR7+CD45RA+ naive T cells. This receptor was obtained from a human donor in good health. Some libraries in this study had Jurkat cell RNA spiked in. The chain's CDR3 is CASTPVGPGTDTQYF. CDR3 DNA sequence: TGTGCCAGCACCCCGGTGGGACCTGGCACAGATACGCAGTATTTT.